These T cell receptor beta chains were read from a single sample in a study of blood T cell repertoires in COVID-19. Here immunoSEQ multiplex PCR was the method, and the copy in TCRdb shows in-frame clones only, minus some. The sample yields under 200,000 clones, approximately 80% seen once. The sample comprised PBMCs or T cells enriched from blood (not recorded which). These receptor sequences come from a man aged 45 to 65 who had recovered from COVID-19. Both conserved end residues are part of each CDR3.

cdr3_aa: CASSIRQSTEAFF
v_call: TRBV27

cdr3_aa: CASSPDGFSGNTIYF
v_call: TRBV5-4

cdr3_aa: CASSPWNTEAFF
v_call: TRBV11-2

cdr3_aa: CASSPKGQGFYTEAFF
v_call: TRBV13

cdr3_aa: CASSEQGPQHF
v_call: TRBV4-2

cdr3_aa: CASSLRPTGTGNQPQHF
v_call: TRBV5-6

cdr3_aa: CASSILGSRANTEAFF
v_call: TRBV19

cdr3_aa: CASSQTAGGPHNEQFF
v_call: TRBV4-2

cdr3_aa: CATEGRVDYEQYF
v_call: TRBV10-1

cdr3_aa: CATQQGARTEAFF
v_call: TRBV7-9

cdr3_aa: CATSRGVGGVDEQFF
v_call: TRBV15

cdr3_aa: CASTPAGNTGELFF
v_call: TRBV7-9

cdr3_aa: CASRGGGKNSPLHF
v_call: TRBV19

cdr3_aa: CASSIITGEAYEQYF
v_call: TRBV11-2

cdr3_aa: CSVGYRGTGELFF
v_call: TRBV29-1

cdr3_aa: CASGGIVTASTDTQYF
v_call: TRBV2

cdr3_aa: CASRRDRGGGYTF
v_call: TRBV6-5

cdr3_aa: CASSLTGGTGELFF
v_call: TRBV5-1

cdr3_aa: CASSFPPSGRRNTEAFF
v_call: TRBV11-2

cdr3_aa: CASSRITGGQETQYF
v_call: TRBV7-9

cdr3_aa: CASSSRQGLPTGELFF
v_call: TRBV28

cdr3_aa: CASSPGWGQGADTQYF
v_call: TRBV27

cdr3_aa: CASSPTTVLYEQYF
v_call: TRBV4-3

cdr3_aa: CASSQDQWTGNTEAFF
v_call: TRBV3-1/TRBV3-2

cdr3_aa: CASSLDARQRGGQETQYF
v_call: TRBV11-3

cdr3_aa: CASSPTGAINYGYTF
v_call: TRBV18

cdr3_aa: CASSKTSSYEQYF
v_call: TRBV19

cdr3_aa: CASSVGVGQGVEQFF
v_call: TRBV9

cdr3_aa: CASRLTGNTEAFF
v_call: TRBV6-5

cdr3_aa: CASSRQGTSGGEQYF
v_call: TRBV3-1/TRBV3-2

cdr3_aa: CASSWGGNNQPQHF
v_call: TRBV2

cdr3_aa: CASSGNQPQHF
v_call: TRBV6-5

cdr3_aa: CASSPHGQGADTQYF
v_call: TRBV7-8

cdr3_aa: CASAHTEAFF
v_call: TRBV21-1

cdr3_aa: CASSSPYGYTF
v_call: TRBV28

cdr3_aa: CASSQHRTGREKLFF
v_call: TRBV4-3

cdr3_aa: CASSVFGTGENYGYTF
v_call: TRBV25-1

cdr3_aa: CASSLFQGEGSPLHF
v_call: TRBV7-2

cdr3_aa: CASRLGTQGPGELFF
v_call: TRBV7-3

cdr3_aa: CASSRDRGYETQYF
v_call: TRBV7-2

cdr3_aa: CASSQEGAVRGGYTF
v_call: TRBV3-1/TRBV3-2

cdr3_aa: CASSLDWGGKNEKLFF
v_call: TRBV7-2

cdr3_aa: CAAAMARGEDGRNF
v_call: TRBV6-4